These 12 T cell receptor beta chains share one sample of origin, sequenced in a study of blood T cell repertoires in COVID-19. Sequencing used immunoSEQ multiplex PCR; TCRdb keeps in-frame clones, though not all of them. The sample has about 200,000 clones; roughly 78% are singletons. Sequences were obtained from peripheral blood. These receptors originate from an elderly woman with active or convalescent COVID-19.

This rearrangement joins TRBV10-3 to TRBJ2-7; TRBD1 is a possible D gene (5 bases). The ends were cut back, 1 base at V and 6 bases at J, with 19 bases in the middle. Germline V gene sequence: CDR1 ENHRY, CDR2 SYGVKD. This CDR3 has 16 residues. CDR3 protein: CAISEWGGGGRLEQYF. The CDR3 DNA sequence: TGTGCCATCAGTGAGTGGGGCGGCGGTGGCCGACTCGAGCAGTACTTC.

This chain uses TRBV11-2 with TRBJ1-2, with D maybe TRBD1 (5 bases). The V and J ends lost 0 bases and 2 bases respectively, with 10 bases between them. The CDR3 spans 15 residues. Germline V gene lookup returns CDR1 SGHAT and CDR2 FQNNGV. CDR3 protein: CASSLERGGNYGYTF. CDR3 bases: TGTGCCAGCAGCTTAGAAAGGGGAGGGAACTATGGCTACACCTTC.

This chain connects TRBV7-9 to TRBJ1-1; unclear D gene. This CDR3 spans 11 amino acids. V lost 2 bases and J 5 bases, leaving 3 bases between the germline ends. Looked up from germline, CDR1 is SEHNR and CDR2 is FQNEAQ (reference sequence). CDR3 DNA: TGTGCCAGCAGCTTACAGACTGAAGCTTTCTTT. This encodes CASSLQTEAFF. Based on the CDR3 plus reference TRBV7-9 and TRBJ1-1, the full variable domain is DTGVSQNPRHKITKRGQNVTFRCDPISEHNRLYWYRQTLGQGPEFLTYFQNEAQLEKSRLLSDRFSAERPKGSFSTLEIQRTEQGDSAMYLCASSLQTEAFFGQGTRLTVV.

CDR3 amino acids: CASSFISGGLSYEQYF. The CDR3 nucleotides read TGTGCCAGCAGTTTCATTAGCGGGGGTCTTTCCTACGAGCAGTACTTC. The chain links TRBV6-2 or TRBV6-3 to TRBJ2-7; 9 nucleotides line up with TRBD2. V lost 4 bases and J lost 1; bases outside the gene matches: 8. Germline V gene data show CDR1 as MNHEY and CDR2 as SVGEGT. There are 16 residues in the CDR3.

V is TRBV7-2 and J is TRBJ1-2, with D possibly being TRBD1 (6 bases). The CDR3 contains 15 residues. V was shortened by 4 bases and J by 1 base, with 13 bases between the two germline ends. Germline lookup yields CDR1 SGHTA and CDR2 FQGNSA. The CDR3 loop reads CASSSGAGGNYGYTF. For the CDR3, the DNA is TGTGCCAGCAGCTCGGGGGCGGGAGGTAACTATGGCTACACCTTC.

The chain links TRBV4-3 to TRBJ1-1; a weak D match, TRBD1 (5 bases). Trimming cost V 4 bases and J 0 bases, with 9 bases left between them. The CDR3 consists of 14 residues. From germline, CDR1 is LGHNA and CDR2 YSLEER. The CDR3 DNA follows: TGCGCCAGCAGCCCGACAGCCTTGAACACTGAAGCTTTCTTT. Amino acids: CASSPTALNTEAFF.

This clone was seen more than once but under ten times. CDR3: CASSVAPFGATEAFF. CDR3 bases: TGTGCCAGCAGCGTAGCGCCCTTTGGGGCCACTGAAGCTTTCTTT. The chain uses TRBV9 and TRBJ1-1, with TRBD1 as a possible D gene (5 bases). The CDR3 length is 15 residues. The germline V and J ends were trimmed by 0 bases and 4 bases, with 13 bases remaining between them. The germline V gene encodes CDR1 SGDLS and CDR2 YYNGEE.

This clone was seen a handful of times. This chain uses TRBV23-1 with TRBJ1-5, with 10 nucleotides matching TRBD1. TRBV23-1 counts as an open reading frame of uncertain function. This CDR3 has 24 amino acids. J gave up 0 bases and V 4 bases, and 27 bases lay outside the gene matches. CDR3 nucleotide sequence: TGCGCCAGCAGTCGTATCCAAACATGCGCCGGTTTTTTGGGACAGGGGTATAGCAATCAGCCCCAGCATTTT. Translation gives CASSRIQTCAGFLGQGYSNQPQHF.

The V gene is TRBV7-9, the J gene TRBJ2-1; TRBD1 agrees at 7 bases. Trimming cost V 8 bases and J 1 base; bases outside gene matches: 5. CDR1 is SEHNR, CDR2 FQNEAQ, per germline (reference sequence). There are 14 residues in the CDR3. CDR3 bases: TGTGCCAGCCTGAAGGGGGCTTCCTACAATGAGCAGTTCTTC. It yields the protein CASLKGASYNEQFF.

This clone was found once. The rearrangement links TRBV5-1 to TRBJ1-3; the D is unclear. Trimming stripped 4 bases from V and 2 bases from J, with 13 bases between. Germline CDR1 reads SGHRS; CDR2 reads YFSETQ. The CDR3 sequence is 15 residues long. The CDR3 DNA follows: TGCGCCAGCAGCCCCGACTGGAGGCCTGGAAACACCATATATTTT. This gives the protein CASSPDWRPGNTIYF. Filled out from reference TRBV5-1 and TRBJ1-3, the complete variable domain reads KAGVTQTPRYLIKTRGQQVTLSCSPISGHRSVSWYQQTPGQGLQFLFEYFSETQRNKGNFPGRFSGRQFSNSRSEMNVSTLELGDSALYLCASSPDWRPGNTIYFGEGSWLTVV.

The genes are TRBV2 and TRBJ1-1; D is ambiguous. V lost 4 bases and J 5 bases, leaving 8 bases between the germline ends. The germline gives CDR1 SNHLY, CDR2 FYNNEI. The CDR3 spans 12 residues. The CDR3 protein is CASSGTRTEAFF. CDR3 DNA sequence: TGTGCCAGCAGTGGCACTAGGACTGAAGCTTTCTTT. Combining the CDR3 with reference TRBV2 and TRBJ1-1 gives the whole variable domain EPEVTQTPSHQVTQMGQEVILRCVPISNHLYFYWYRQILGQKVEFLVSFYNNEISEKSEIFDDQFSVERPDGSNFTLKIRSTKLEDSAMYFCASSGTRTEAFFGQGTRLTVV.

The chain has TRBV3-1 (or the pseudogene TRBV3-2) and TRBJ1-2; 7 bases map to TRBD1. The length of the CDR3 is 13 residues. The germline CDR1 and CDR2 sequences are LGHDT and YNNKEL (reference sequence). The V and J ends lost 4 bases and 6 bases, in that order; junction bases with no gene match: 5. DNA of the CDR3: TGTGCCAGCAGCCCAACAGGGGACCATGGCTACACCTTC. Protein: CASSPTGDHGYTF.